This note documents a single TCR beta chain sequence. Its target is unknown. The method was immunoSEQ multiplex PCR; TCRdb's version includes in-frame clones alone and lacks a portion of them. In the table there are some 52,000 clones, 80% to 90% of which are singletons. The data are from a study of T cells in localized non-small cell lung cancer. Study observations and caveats: Uninvolved adjacent lung had more T cell clonality than any other tissue, topping tumor.

Germline CDR1 is SGDLS and CDR2 is YYNGEE. There are 17 residues in the CDR3. J gave up 4 bases and V 4 bases, and 13 bases lay outside the gene matches. This receptor was taken from a male donor aged 60 or over with stage III squamous cell lung carcinoma. The sample in question was peripheral blood, obtained before any cancer treatment. The chain carries TRBV9 and TRBJ2-7; 11 bases are shared with TRBD1. The CDR3 DNA reads TGTGCCAGCAGCCCGCTAACCGGGACAGGGGGATGTTACGAGCAGTACTTC. It codes for CASSPLTGTGGCYEQYF.